Listed below are T cell receptor beta chains from one sample, sequenced in a study of T cells in Graves' hyperthyroidism and ophthalmopathy. TCRdb passed the multiplex PCR reads through MiXCR, listing each CDR3 protein once. This sample has approximately 560,000 distinct CDR3 sequences, with about a sixth found just once. The sample was blood. The receptors here all came from a woman in her thirties with Graves' hyperthyroidism. The CDR3 runs from the conserved cysteine through the conserved F or W. Fields, in order: J gene, V gene, D gene, clone size, CDR3 DNA, CDR3 protein. The D gene is left open where the match is weak. Size is stated for part of the rows, as once, few or many counts, or as a class when the clone is expanded.

>TRBJ1-1|TRBV20-1|.|many
TGCAGTGCTTCTCGGACGATAGCGGACACTGAAGCTTTCTTT
CSASRTIADTEAFF
>TRBJ2-7|TRBV5-1|TRBD2|many
TGCGCCAGCAGCTCGGGGACTAGCGGGACGAACGAGCAGTACTTC
CASSSGTSGTNEQYF
>TRBJ2-6|TRBV20-1|.|many
TGCAGTGCTAGAGATATCTCAAAGGCTGGGGCCAACGTCCTGACTTTC
CSARDISKAGANVLTF
>TRBJ2-1|TRBV11-2|TRBD2|many
TGTGCCAGCAGCCGACTAGCGGGAGGAAATGAGCAGTTCTTC
CASSRLAGGNEQFF
>TRBJ2-3|TRBV7-9|TRBD2|many
TGTGCCAGCAGACTGTTACTAGCGCCCAACACAGATACGCAGTATTTT
CASRLLLAPNTDTQYF
>TRBJ2-1|TRBV4-2|.|many
TGTGCCAGCAGCCAAGATCTTATACGAAAGACGGGTGAGCAGTTCTTC
CASSQDLIRKTGEQFF
>TRBJ2-1|TRBV27|.|many
TGTGCCAGCAGTTTAGACCCTAGGAGGGCATACAATGAGCAGTTCTTC
CASSLDPRRAYNEQFF
>TRBJ2-7|TRBV28|.|many
TGTGCCAGCAGTTTAAAGGGGGACGAGCAGTACTTC
CASSLKGDEQYF
>TRBJ2-3|TRBV11-2|TRBD1|many
TGTGCCAGCAGCGTAAAAGGGGACAGGGCGGGCGATACGCAGTATTTT
CASSVKGDRAGDTQYF
>TRBJ2-5|TRBV4-2|TRBD2|.
TGTGCCAGCAGCCAAGAGCTAGCGGGAGGGGAGGAGACCCAGTACTTC
CASSQELAGGEETQYF
>TRBJ2-6|TRBV2|.|few
TGTGCCAGCAGTGTCTGGGCGGGACTTTGGCGGGGGGCCAACGTCCTGACTTTC
CASSVWAGLWRGANVLTF
>TRBJ2-6|TRBV27|.|.
TGTGCCAGCAGAGGGGCTGGGGCCAACGTCCTGACTTTC
CASRGAGANVLTF
>TRBJ2-1|TRBV2|.|many
TGTGCCAGCAGTGAAGCGTGGAACAATGAGCAGTTCTTC
CASSEAWNNEQFF
>TRBJ2-3|TRBV6-1|.|.
TGTGCCACCAAGCGGACAGATACGCTGTATTTT
CATKRTDTLYF
>TRBJ2-7|TRBV28|TRBD2|.
TGTGCCAGCAGGCCGAGCGGGACGGACGAGCAGTACTTC
CASRPSGTDEQYF
>TRBJ2-7|TRBV28|.|many
TGTGCCAGCAGTTTTGTTAGTTCTTTGGCGGGTGTCTCCTACGAGCAGTACTTC
CASSFVSSLAGVSYEQYF
>TRBJ2-3|TRBV7-6|.|few
TGTGCCAGCAGCTTAGTTCCGCGAGAGCAGAGCACAGATACGCAGTATTTT
CASSLVPREQSTDTQYF
>TRBJ2-1|TRBV20-1|TRBD2|few
TGCAGTGCTTTTAGCGGGAGTGCATCCTACAATGAGCAGTTCTTC
CSAFSGSASYNEQFF
>TRBJ2-3|TRBV30|.|few
TGTGCCTGGAGTGTATTCATGTATGGCGCAGATACGCAGTATTTT
CAWSVFMYGADTQYF
>TRBJ2-2|TRBV5-1|TRBD2|.
TGCGCCAGCAGCTTGGACGGGAGGGCCGAGGTGAACACCGGGGAGCTGTTTTTT
CASSLDGRAEVNTGELFF
>TRBJ1-3|TRBV7-9|.|many
TGTGCCAGCAGCCCAACAGGGCATGGAAACACCATATATTTT
CASSPTGHGNTIYF
>TRBJ2-7|TRBV2|.|many
TGTGCCAGCACTCCGGGACTTGTCTCCTACGAGCAGTACTTC
CASTPGLVSYEQYF
>TRBJ2-1|TRBV27|.|many
TGTGCCAGCAGTCCTCGGGGGAAGAGCTCCTACAATGAGCAGTTCTTC
CASSPRGKSSYNEQFF
>TRBJ2-1|TRBV6-2/TRBV6-3|.|few
TGTGCCAGCAGTTACTCGAGTCTAGCTCTCTACAATGAGCAGTTCTTC
CASSYSSLALYNEQFF
>TRBJ1-2|TRBV7-9|.|few
TGTGCCAGCAGTTCGGATGGGGCTTGGGGCTACACCTTC
CASSSDGAWGYTF
>TRBJ2-1|TRBV4-3|TRBD2|once
TGCGCCAGCAGCCAAGATGGACTAGCGGGAGGGAATGAGCAGTTCTTC
CASSQDGLAGGNEQFF
>TRBJ2-3|TRBV29-1|.|.
TGCAGCGTTGGGACAGTAGGTCAAAGCACAGATACGCAGTATTTT
CSVGTVGQSTDTQYF
>TRBJ2-4|TRBV30|.|few
TGTGCCTGGAGTAGAGGGTCAGGTCACATTCAGTACTTC
CAWSRGSGHIQYF
>TRBJ1-4|TRBV28|TRBD1|many
TGTGCCAGCAGTTTATCCGGGACAGACATGAAAAAACTGTTTTTT
CASSLSGTDMKKLFF
>TRBJ2-7|TRBV15|.|.
TGTGCCACCAGCAGGGAATTAGCGCGAAGCTCCTACGAGCAGTACTTC
CATSRELARSSYEQYF
>TRBJ1-2|TRBV30|.|many
TGTGCCTGGAGTGGGACGGGCTATGGCTACACCTTC
CAWSGTGYGYTF
>TRBJ2-7|TRBV6-2/TRBV6-3|TRBD1|many
TGTGCCAGCAGGGAACGGACAGGACCTTGGGGGAGCGAGCAGTACTTC
CASRERTGPWGSEQYF
>TRBJ2-3|TRBV7-2|.|many
TGTGCCAGCGGATCGACCCTAGGGACAGATACGCAGTATTTT
CASGSTLGTDTQYF
>TRBJ2-1|TRBV5-1|TRBD2|many
TGCGCCAGCAGTCTTCTGGGAGGGCCCTCCTACAATGAGCAGTTCTTC
CASSLLGGPSYNEQFF
>TRBJ1-6|TRBV5-5|.|many
TGTGCCAGCAGCTACAAGGGACGGAATAATTCACCCCTCCACTTT
CASSYKGRNNSPLHF
>TRBJ2-5|TRBV5-1|TRBD1|few
TGCGCCAGCAGCCTCGGGACAGGGGGGGAAGAGACCCAGTACTTC
CASSLGTGGEETQYF
>TRBJ1-2|TRBV5-4|.|.
TGTGCCTACCGCGGGGCAGGCTACTATGGCTACACCTTC
CAYRGAGYYGYTF
>TRBJ2-7|TRBV20-1|TRBD2|few
TGCAGTGCTAGTGTCGGCGCCAGCGGGAGGACCAGACACGAGCAGTACTTC
CSASVGASGRTRHEQYF
>TRBJ1-2|TRBV19|.|.
TGTGCCAGTGGACAGAACAACATCTATGGCTACACCTTC
CASGQNNIYGYTF
>TRBJ2-1|TRBV6-4|TRBD2|.
TGTGCCAGCAGTGACCAGAGCGGGAGCTCCTACAATGAGCAGTTCTTC
CASSDQSGSSYNEQFF
>TRBJ2-3|TRBV7-2|.|many
TGTGCCAGCAGCGCCGGGTTCTCCACAGATACGCAGTATTTT
CASSAGFSTDTQYF